This T cell receptor beta chain was recovered during a study of shared clonotypes between healthy human individuals. Overall study results and limits: In general, naive subsets displayed greater estimated richness than memory subsets did.

Deep was the level at which the assay was run. Original handling: Junction-only sequences without quality scores were provided by ImmunoSEQ, so filtering was different. Clones were read by immunoSEQ multiplex PCR, and TCRdb kept only the in-frame ones, dropping some. V and J calls plus clone size are reproduced from that table; the DNA served to infer D and trimming. The sample lists millions of clones, roughly 96% occurring once. As concerns this clone: The antigen is unknown. Mismatch with germline at one junction end may stem from a read error.

From germline, CDR1 is SQVTM and CDR2 ANQGSEA. This CDR3 comprises 13 residues. Every donor, a Caucasian adult, lived in Nashville, Tennessee. The clonotype was recovered from a man between 18 and 35 years old in good health. This chain uses TRBV29-1 with TRBJ1-1, with D maybe TRBD1 (6 bases). The specimen sequenced was naive CD4+ T cells sorted from blood. As to subset: CD45RA+ positively selected. The CDR3 protein is CSGEQGGNTEAFF. As DNA, the CDR3 is TGCAGCGGTGAACAGGGCGGAAACACTGAAGCTTTCTTT.